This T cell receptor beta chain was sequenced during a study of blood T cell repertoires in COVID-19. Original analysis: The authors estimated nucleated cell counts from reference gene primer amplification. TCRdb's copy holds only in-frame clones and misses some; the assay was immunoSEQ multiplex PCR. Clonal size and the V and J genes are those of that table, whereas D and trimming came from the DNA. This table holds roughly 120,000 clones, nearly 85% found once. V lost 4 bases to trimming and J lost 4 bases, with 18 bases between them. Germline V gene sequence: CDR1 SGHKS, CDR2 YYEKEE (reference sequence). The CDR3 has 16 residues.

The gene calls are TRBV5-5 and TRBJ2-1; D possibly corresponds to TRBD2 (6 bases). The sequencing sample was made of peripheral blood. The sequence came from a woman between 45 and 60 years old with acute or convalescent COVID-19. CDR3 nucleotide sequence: TGTGCCAGCAGCCCCCTGTTGGGGGGTCGGTACAATGAGCAGTTCTTC. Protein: CASSPLLGGRYNEQFF.